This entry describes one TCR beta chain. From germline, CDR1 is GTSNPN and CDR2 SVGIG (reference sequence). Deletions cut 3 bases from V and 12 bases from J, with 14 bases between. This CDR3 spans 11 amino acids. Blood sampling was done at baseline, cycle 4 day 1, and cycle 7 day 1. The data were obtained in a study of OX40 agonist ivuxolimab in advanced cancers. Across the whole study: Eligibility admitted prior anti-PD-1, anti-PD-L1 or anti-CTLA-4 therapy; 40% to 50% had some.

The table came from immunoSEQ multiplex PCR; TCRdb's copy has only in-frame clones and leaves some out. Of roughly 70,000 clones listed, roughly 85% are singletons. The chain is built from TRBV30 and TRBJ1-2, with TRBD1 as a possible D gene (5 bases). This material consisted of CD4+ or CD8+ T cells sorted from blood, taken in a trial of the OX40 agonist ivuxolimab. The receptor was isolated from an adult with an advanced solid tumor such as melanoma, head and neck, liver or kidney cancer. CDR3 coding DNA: TGTGCCTGGAGGGCGGGACGACTGGACACCTTC. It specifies CAWRAGRLDTF.